This T cell receptor beta chain was observed in a study of blood T cell repertoires in COVID-19. As for the study in general: Researchers got acute and convalescent COVID-19 samples from the United States, Italy and Spain. From T cells, B-cell-depleted T cells, or PBMCs came the material, which was cDNA or gDNA.

The CDR3 loop spans 13 amino acids. Germline V CDR1 and CDR2: LGHDT, YNNKEL (reference sequence). V was pared by 1 base and J by 4 bases, with 7 bases between. Original data processing: The assay estimated nucleated cells by amplifying reference gene primers. This table comes from immunoSEQ multiplex PCR, and its TCRdb copy is limited to in-frame clones, with some not included. From that table come the V and J calls and clone size; the DNA was used to work out D and trimming. The sample lists around 230,000 clones; around nine tenths were seen once. The study recruited people aged roughly 18 to 100 years across 24 US areas.

The specimen was PBMCs or T cells enriched from blood (not recorded which). The gene calls are TRBV3-1 (or the pseudogene TRBV3-2) and TRBJ1-1, with a weak D call TRBD1 (5 bases). This sequence originates from a woman under 40 with acute COVID-19. CDR3 nucleotides: TGTGCCAGCAGCCAAGCAGGGCGCACTGAAGCTTTCTTT. Its translation: CASSQAGRTEAFF.